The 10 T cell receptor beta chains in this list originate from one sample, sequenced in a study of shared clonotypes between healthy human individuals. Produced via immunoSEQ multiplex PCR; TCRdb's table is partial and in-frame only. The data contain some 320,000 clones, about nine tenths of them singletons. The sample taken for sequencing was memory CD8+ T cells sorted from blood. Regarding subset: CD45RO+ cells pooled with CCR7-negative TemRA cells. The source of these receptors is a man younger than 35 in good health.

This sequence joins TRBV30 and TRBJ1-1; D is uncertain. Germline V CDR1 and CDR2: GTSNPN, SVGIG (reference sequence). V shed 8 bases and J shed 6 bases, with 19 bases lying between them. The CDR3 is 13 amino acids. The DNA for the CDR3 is TGTGCCGCCGACACCCTGAGGCGGCCTGAAGCTTTCTTT. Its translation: CAADTLRRPEAFF.

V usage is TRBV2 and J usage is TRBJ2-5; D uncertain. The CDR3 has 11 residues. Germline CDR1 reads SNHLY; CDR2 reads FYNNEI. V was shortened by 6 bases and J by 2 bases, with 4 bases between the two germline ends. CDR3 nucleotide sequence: TGTGCCAGCAGCCCACAAGAGACCCAGTACTTC. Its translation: CASSPQETQYF.

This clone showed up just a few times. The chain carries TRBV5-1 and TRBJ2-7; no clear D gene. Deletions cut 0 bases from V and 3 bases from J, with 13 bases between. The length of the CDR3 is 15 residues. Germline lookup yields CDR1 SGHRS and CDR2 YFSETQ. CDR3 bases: TGCGCCAGCAGCTTGGAGGGCAGTTCCCTCTACGAGCAGTACTTC. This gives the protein CASSLEGSSLYEQYF.

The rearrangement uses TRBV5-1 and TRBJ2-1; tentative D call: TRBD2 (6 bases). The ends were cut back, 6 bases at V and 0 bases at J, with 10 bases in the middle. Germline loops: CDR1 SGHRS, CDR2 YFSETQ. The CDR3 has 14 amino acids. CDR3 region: CASKSGYSYNEQFF. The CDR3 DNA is TGCGCCAGCAAGAGCGGGTACTCCTACAATGAGCAGTTCTTC.

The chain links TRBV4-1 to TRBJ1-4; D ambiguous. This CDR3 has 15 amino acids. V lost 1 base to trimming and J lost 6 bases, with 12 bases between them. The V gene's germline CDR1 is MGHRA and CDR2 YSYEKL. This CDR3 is CASSQVYPRDEKLFF. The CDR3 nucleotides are TGCGCCAGCAGCCAAGTTTATCCGAGGGATGAAAAACTGTTTTTT.

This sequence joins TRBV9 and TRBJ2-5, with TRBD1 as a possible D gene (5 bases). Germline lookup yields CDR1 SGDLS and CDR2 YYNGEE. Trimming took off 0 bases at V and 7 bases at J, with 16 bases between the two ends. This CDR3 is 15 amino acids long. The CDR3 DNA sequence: TGTGCCAGCAGCGTAGGGACATATACCCCTTGGACCCAGTACTTC. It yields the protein CASSVGTYTPWTQYF.

The CDR3 protein is CASSSLSTGLNTEAFF. CDR3 sequence (DNA): TGTGCCAGCAGTTCCCTCTCGACAGGTCTGAACACTGAAGCTTTCTTT. The chain has TRBV6-5 and TRBJ1-1, with D tentatively TRBD1 (6 bases). Germline CDR1 and CDR2: MNHEY and SVGAGI. The length of the CDR3 is 16 residues. V dropped 4 bases and J dropped 0 bases, with 15 bases sitting between them.

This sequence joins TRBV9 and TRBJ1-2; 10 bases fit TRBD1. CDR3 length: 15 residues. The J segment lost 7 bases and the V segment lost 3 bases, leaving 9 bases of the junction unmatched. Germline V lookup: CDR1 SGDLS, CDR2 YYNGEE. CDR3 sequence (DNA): TGTGCCAGCAGCGGGCCCGGGACAGGGGTTGTTGGCTACACCTTC. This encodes CASSGPGTGVVGYTF.

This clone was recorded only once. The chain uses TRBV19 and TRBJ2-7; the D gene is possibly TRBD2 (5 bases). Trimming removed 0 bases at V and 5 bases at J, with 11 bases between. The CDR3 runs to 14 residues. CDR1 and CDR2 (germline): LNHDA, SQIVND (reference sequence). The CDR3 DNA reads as TGTGCCAGTAGTATAGATGGGGAGCTCAACGAGCAGTACTTC. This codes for CASSIDGELNEQYF. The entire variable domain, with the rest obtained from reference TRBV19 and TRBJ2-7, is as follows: DGGITQSPKYLFRKEGQNVTLSCEQNLNHDAMYWYRQDPGQGLRLIYYSQIVNDFQKGDIAEGYSVSREKKESFPLTVTSAQKNPTAFYLCASSIDGELNEQYFGPGTRLTVT.

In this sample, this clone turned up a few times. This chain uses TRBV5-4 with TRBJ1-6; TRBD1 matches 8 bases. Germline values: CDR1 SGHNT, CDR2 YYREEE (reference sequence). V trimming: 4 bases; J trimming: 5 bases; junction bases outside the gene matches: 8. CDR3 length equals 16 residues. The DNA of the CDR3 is TGTGCCAGCAGCCATATTGGACAGGGTGATAATTCACCCCTCCACTTT. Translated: CASSHIGQGDNSPLHF. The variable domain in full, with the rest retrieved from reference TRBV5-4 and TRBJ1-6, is ETGVTQSPTHLIKTRGQQVTLRCSSQSGHNTVSWYQQALGQGPQFIFQYYREEENGRGNFPPRFSGLQFPNYSSELNVNALELDDSALYLCASSHIGQGDNSPLHFGNGTRLTVT.